The rows below give T cell receptor beta chains drawn from one sample of a study of blood T cell repertoires in COVID-19. The method was immunoSEQ multiplex PCR; TCRdb's version includes in-frame clones alone and lacks a portion of them. Counted here are roughly 220,000 clones, 82% occurring once; the ten biggest clones make up about 15%. The sample taken for sequencing was PBMCs or T cells enriched from blood (not recorded which). Every receptor here comes from a man aged 40-49 years who had recovered from COVID-19. The conserved cysteine and the conserved F or W are not part of the CDR3 here. Each record gives: V gene, J gene, D gene, CDR3 protein. D genes are given only for firm matches.

TRBV5-1,TRBJ2-6,NA,ASSLYGSGANVLT
TRBV5-1,TRBJ1-6,TRBD1,ASSLRAGGNSPLH
TRBV19,TRBJ1-5,NA,ASSIGGSVPSSRPQH
TRBV5-4,TRBJ2-1,NA,ASRADLSSYNEQF
TRBV5-1,TRBJ1-1,NA,ASSSTGAGAREAF
TRBV2,TRBJ1-4,TRBD1,ASTGQVNEKLF
TRBV6-5,TRBJ2-7,NA,ASSLGSEQY
TRBV5-1,TRBJ2-4,TRBD1,ASREGQVKNIQY
TRBV19,TRBJ1-1,NA,AADRSVTEAF
TRBV6-1,TRBJ2-2,NA,ASSDSMTGGELF
TRBV6-2/TRBV6-3,TRBJ1-3,NA,ASSYSATEGGNTIY
TRBV19,TRBJ1-4,TRBD1,ASRRQGAYEKLF
TRBV28,TRBJ1-2,TRBD1,ASSRGQGAPGYT
TRBV11-2,TRBJ1-1,NA,ASSFTGLTEAF
TRBV7-3,TRBJ1-1,TRBD1,ASSSRQGDTEAF
TRBV27,TRBJ1-3,NA,ASSLGPTLSGNTIY
TRBV21-1,TRBJ2-7,NA,ASNRGWLYEQY
TRBV5-4,TRBJ1-2,NA,ASSRRQGGGGYT
TRBV3-1/TRBV3-2,TRBJ1-2,NA,ASSRGGANYGYT
TRBV4-3,TRBJ1-4,NA,ASSQEFGSGAGKLF
TRBV27,TRBJ1-2,TRBD1,ASSSGQDIGYT
TRBV30,TRBJ1-5,TRBD1,AWNEQGGNQPQH
TRBV9,TRBJ2-1,TRBD2,ASRPSGGPYNEQF
TRBV15,TRBJ2-7,NA,ATSRDPGTPRN
TRBV30,TRBJ2-7,NA,AWSLNRDEQY
TRBV18,TRBJ1-2,NA,ASSPSGTVANYGYT
TRBV30,TRBJ1-1,TRBD1,AWGTGLNTEAF
TRBV29-1,TRBJ1-1,TRBD1,SVGQRYTEAF
TRBV4-1,TRBJ2-5,NA,ASSQPAGHPLGETQY
TRBV9,TRBJ1-6,NA,ASSVGRPYNSPLH
TRBV7-2,TRBJ1-3,NA,ASSLEGGGSGNTIY
TRBV6-2/TRBV6-3,TRBJ2-5,NA,ASSPSISGTQY
TRBV5-1,TRBJ1-2,TRBD1,ASSVNGGQGTNYGYT
TRBV5-1,TRBJ2-3,TRBD2,ASSSSLAGVTDTQY
TRBV30,TRBJ2-7,TRBD1,AWRYDRGNPYEQY
TRBV19,TRBJ1-4,TRBD1,ASSATGREKLF
TRBV7-2,TRBJ1-1,NA,ASSLGQLNTEAF
TRBV27,TRBJ1-2,NA,ASSPHGGNYGYT
TRBV10-3,TRBJ1-5,NA,AISPGQLRRGNQPQH
TRBV4-2,TRBJ2-7,TRBD2,ASSQDPGRAGGEQY
TRBV7-2,TRBJ2-7,TRBD2,ASSPGTIRGDEQY
TRBV7-2,TRBJ1-5,NA,ASSLRAGWNQPQH
TRBV7-8,TRBJ2-7,TRBD2,ASSSGLAGRLEQY
TRBV9,TRBJ1-3,NA,ASSAHRVNSGNTIY
TRBV7-2,TRBJ1-4,TRBD1,ASSLGGQINEKLF
TRBV28,TRBJ1-5,TRBD1,ASSLLLPGTGNQPQH
TRBV28,TRBJ2-5,NA,ASSPGGQGGTQY
TRBV5-1,TRBJ1-1,TRBD1,ASSPLSGGTEAF
TRBV6-6,TRBJ2-6,NA,ASSLGDAGANVLT
TRBV3-1/TRBV3-2,TRBJ1-3,NA,ASSPSEAGNTIY
TRBV5-1,TRBJ2-2,NA,ASSSPYTGELF
TRBV5-4,TRBJ2-3,TRBD2,AGGTGGKDTQY
TRBV7-9,TRBJ1-6,TRBD1,ASSARQGTYNSPLH
TRBV18,TRBJ2-3,TRBD2,ASSPYTLAGGPTDTQY
TRBV7-8,TRBJ2-4,TRBD2,ASSPEGLAAAKNIQY
TRBV4-2,TRBJ1-6,TRBD1,ASSHGQGRDNSPLH
TRBV15,TRBJ2-7,NA,ATSREIGGFYEQY
TRBV10-3,TRBJ1-1,NA,AISSLNTEAF